The present T cell receptor beta chain was sequenced within a study of blood T cell repertoires in COVID-19. Germline V gives CDR1 LNHDA, CDR2 SQIVND (reference sequence). V was cut by 7 bases and J by 0 bases, with 13 bases left in between. CDR3 length: 15 amino acids. Original analysis: The authors estimated nucleated cell counts from reference gene primer amplification. Repertoires were generated with immunoSEQ multiplex PCR, while TCRdb's copy carries only in-frame clones and drops some. That table gives V, J and clone size, and the DNA gave D and trimming. The sample yields 95,000 to 110,000 clones, less than 90% seen once.

Material for sequencing was peripheral blood. V is TRBV19 and J is TRBJ1-3; maybe TRBD1 (5 bases). This TCR was recovered from a human donor in a cohort sampled during active COVID-19. The CDR3 loop is CASTPGQVSGNTIYF. DNA of the CDR3: TGTGCCAGTACTCCAGGACAAGTCTCTGGAAACACCATATATTTT.